This TCR beta chain was profiled in a study of blood T cell repertoires in COVID-19. Looking at the study overall: Collection of acute and convalescent COVID-19 samples took place in the United States, Italy and Spain. In each case, the material was cDNA or gDNA derived from T cells, B-cell-depleted T cells, or PBMCs.

Under the authors' procedure: Reference gene primer amplification yielded estimated nucleated cell counts. Clones were sequenced by immunoSEQ multiplex PCR, and TCRdb holds only the in-frame ones, with some missing. That table gives V, J and clone size, and the DNA gave D and trimming. The table has about 53,000 clones, around nine tenths seen once. This CDR3 comprises 15 residues. The V and J ends lost 6 bases and 7 bases, in that order; junction bases with no gene match: 10. Germline values: CDR1 MNHEY, CDR2 SVGAGI. Sequencing used peripheral blood. The chain couples TRBV6-5 to TRBJ2-1; 9 positions agree with TRBD1. The clonotype originates from a man in his fifties or sixties with acute or convalescent COVID-19. The CDR3 loop reads CASRAGTGKGNEQFF. CDR3 DNA sequence: TGTGCCAGCAGAGCCGGGACAGGGAAAGGGAATGAGCAGTTCTTC.